This passage covers 9 T cell receptor beta chains from one sample sequenced in a study of beta chain features in type 1 diabetes. Every isolated RNA sample was fully reverse transcribed, so sequencing captured expressed TCRB transcripts. Profiling relied on immunoSEQ multiplex PCR, and the TCRdb table lists in-frame clones only, not all of them. The data contain 900,000 or so clones, roughly a sixth of them singletons. Specimen: naive CD4+ T cells from blood. All receptors come from a woman between 18 and 29 years old in good health.

CDR3 in amino acids: CASSSTSGSSYEQYF. The CDR3 bases are TGTGCCAGCAGTTCAACTAGCGGGAGTTCCTACGAGCAGTACTTC. This chain links TRBV6-5 with TRBJ2-7; 11 bases are shared with TRBD2. CDR1 and CDR2 from the germline V gene are MNHEY and SVGAGI. The length of the CDR3 is 15 residues. The trim removed 4 bases at V and 1 base at J, leaving 3 bases unmatched.

V usage is TRBV28 and J usage is TRBJ1-2; D is possibly TRBD1 (6 bases). V shed 5 bases and J shed 1 base, with 17 bases lying between them. The germline gives CDR1 MDHEN, CDR2 SYDVKM. The CDR3 is 16 residues long. CDR3 sequence: CASSPLNRDYNYGYTF. Here the CDR3 DNA reads TGTGCCAGCAGTCCGCTTAACAGGGACTATAACTATGGCTACACCTTC.

The rearrangement joins TRBV29-1 to TRBJ2-1, with D perhaps matching TRBD2 (6 bases). Germline CDR1 is SQVTM and CDR2 is ANQGSEA. The V gene lost 6 bases and the J gene lost 0 bases, with 21 bases spanning the gap. CDR3 length: 17 amino acids. CDR3 in amino acids: CSVGAKLGTGSYNEQFF. In nucleotides, the CDR3 is TGCAGCGTCGGGGCAAAACTTGGGACTGGCTCCTACAATGAGCAGTTCTTC.

Only a few counts were recorded for this clone. The chain combines TRBV15 with TRBJ2-3; D is ambiguous. Germline-derived CDR1 and CDR2 are LNHNV and YYDKDF (reference sequence). The CDR3 runs 14 residues. The V end lost 0 bases, the J end lost 8 bases, and 12 bases lay between the germline ends. The CDR3 loop reads CATSRDPVIPTQYF. The CDR3, as DNA: TGTGCCACCAGCAGAGATCCCGTGATACCTACGCAGTATTTT.

This clone was observed a few times. The chain links TRBV29-1 to TRBJ2-6, with 13 bases that match TRBD2. The CDR3 extends over 18 amino acids. V lost 4 bases, J lost 0 bases, and 6 bases stayed unmatched. Looked up from germline, CDR1 is SQVTM and CDR2 is ANQGSEA. The DNA of the CDR3 is TGCAGCGTTGCTGGGACTAGCGGGATAAGCTCTGGGGCCAACGTCCTGACTTTC. It encodes CSVAGTSGISSGANVLTF. The full variable domain, with the rest looked up from reference TRBV29-1 and TRBJ2-6, is SAVISQKPSRDICQRGTSLTIQCQVDSQVTMMFWYRQQPGQSLTLIATANQGSEATYESGFVIDKFPISRPNLTFSTLTVSNMSPEDSSIYLCSVAGTSGISSGANVLTFGAGSRLTVL.

In DNA form, the CDR3 reads TGCAGCGTTGAATGGTCAGGGTGGGGCAATGAGCAGTTCTTC. This gives the protein CSVEWSGWGNEQFF. The J gene is TRBJ2-1, the V gene TRBV29-1; perhaps TRBD1 as D (5 bases). Germline V gene data show CDR1 as SQVTM and CDR2 as ANQGSEA. The CDR3 length is 14 residues. V was cut by 2 bases and J by 6 bases, with 14 bases left in between.

The CDR3 nucleotides are TGTGCCAGCAGCGGTAGCGGGAGTCCTTACGAGCAGTACTTC. Protein: CASSGSGSPYEQYF. J is TRBJ2-7 and V is TRBV9, with TRBD2 matching over 9 bases. The V segment lost 3 bases and the J segment 4 bases; nucleotides outside the gene matches: 5. Germline CDR1 and CDR2: SGDLS and YYNGEE. The CDR3 has 14 amino acids.

The V and J genes are TRBV28 and TRBJ1-4; D remains unclear. Deletions cut 4 bases from V and 6 bases from J, with 21 bases between. In germline, CDR1 is MDHEN, CDR2 SYDVKM. The CDR3 has 17 amino acids. This CDR3 reads CASSSLRGSGSYEKLFF. The CDR3 region has the DNA TGTGCCAGCAGTTCCCTCCGCGGATCCGGGAGCTATGAAAAACTGTTTTTT.

V usage is TRBV5-6 and J usage is TRBJ1-5; tentatively, D is TRBD1 (6 bases). The CDR3 runs 15 residues. The V end lost 3 bases, the J end lost 3 bases, and 13 bases lay between the germline ends. Germline V gene sequence: CDR1 SGHDT, CDR2 YYEEEE. CDR3 loop: CASSSGQRNNQPQHF. CDR3 nucleotide sequence: TGTGCCAGCAGCTCCGGACAGAGAAACAATCAGCCCCAGCATTTT.